This TCR beta chain was sequenced for a study of tumor-infiltrating lymphocytes in primary liver carcinoma (dated by TCRdb to the late 2010s). As for the study more broadly: Of the five patients (three men and two women, aged 30 to 69 years), four had hepatocellular carcinoma and one had combined HCC and intrahepatic cholangiocarcinoma. To link TCRbeta repertoire diversity with the local molecular phenotype, the roughly 26 tumor region samples were profiled using Agilent mRNA microarrays. The study combined TCRbeta repertoire sequencing, expression microarrays and whole-exome sequencing across five regions of each liver tumor, with adjacent normal tissue and blood. A total of about 35 specimens from 5 patients, comprising some 25 tumor regions, 5 adjacent noncancerous liver tissues and 5 peripheral blood samples, were covered by TCRbeta repertoire sequencing. High reproducibility was observed for the technical replicate repertoires, with mean shared-clone rates around 0.9 and correlation coefficients above 0.95. Each sample produced roughly 3.65 to 7.5 million productive TCRbeta reads, and read depth showed no significant difference between tissue types. Tumors of the five patients were stage T1-T3 N0M0 with maximum diameters of about 4 to 10 cm. Overall results and qualifications from the work: Repertoire overlap was higher between tumor regions (mean about 36%) than tumor-adjacent (approximately 17%) or tumor-blood (approximately 15%) pairs, consistent with antigen-driven expansion. Comparison of CD4+ and CD8+ T cell repertoires was precluded by the use of bulk unsorted samples. Because only the TCR beta chain was sequenced and unpaired alpha chains were not captured, true repertoire diversity is likely underestimated. Only about 7.5-25% of top clones were present in all five regions of a tumor, suggesting spatial heterogeneity of tumor-infiltrating T cells. Only a few patients were included in the study, and the authors note that the findings should be validated in a larger study. A significantly larger repertoire fraction was made up by the top 250 clones in tumors than in blood (p = 0.039).

This clonotype was counted at least ten times. Which antigen it targets is not known. Base quality data are lacking; no much larger clone is found one base away. TCRbeta-specific cDNA was reverse-transcribed from 500 ng total RNA using a constant-region primer and ProtoScript II reverse transcriptase. The TCRbeta libraries were prepared through three rounds of nested multiplex PCR following a slightly modified ARM-PCR procedure. Sample barcodes and Illumina adapters were attached in a final 25-cycle PCR using Deep VentR polymerase. Before sequencing, amplicons of 200-500 bp were gel-purified using a QIAquick gel extraction kit. An Illumina HiSeq 2500 was used to sequence the TCRbeta amplicons with 250-bp paired-end reads. The study's processing was this. Reads were quality-trimmed with Trimmomatic v0.33, and paired reads were merged with FLASH v1.2.11 to recover full CDR3 sequences. V, D and J germline segments were assigned to the rearranged TCRbeta sequences using MiGEC v1.2.1b. Clonotype statistics, along with Shannon-Wiener diversity indices, were calculated using VDJtools v1.0.0. To reduce sampling bias, subsequent analyses other than the diversity analysis used only the 250 most abundant clonotypes in each sample. The raw public data were reprocessed by TCRdb itself: fastp quality trimming at Q25, MiXCR clonotype calling, in-frame beta chains only. A single entry per CDR3 protein holds the most common genes and DNA from its merged rows. The V and J calls here are based on TCRdb, not the publication. This sample lists tens of thousands of distinct CDR3 sequences; 65% to 80% were detected once. Clones ranked in the top ten supply 15% to 20% of the sample.

Without any cell sorting, total RNA and DNA were co-extracted from approximately 22-30 mg of bulk tissue using the AllPrep DNA/RNA mini kit. Five patients with histopathologically diagnosed primary liver carcinoma underwent surgical resection in China between 2015 and 2016. At the time of sampling, the patients had chronic HBV infection and had not received any treatment. Five spatially separated regions were sampled per tumor: superior, inferior, left-lateral and right-lateral poles, plus the tumor centre. More than 80% viable tumor cells were found by histology in every tumor sample. Pieces of fresh tumor and adjacent tissue were cut in half, with one half kept in RNAlater at -80 degrees C and the other half sent for histology. This receptor was taken from a man aged 40-55 years with primary liver carcinoma and hepatitis B virus infection. Sequencing was carried out using liver tumor tissue from sampling region 1. This specimen's cell subset or site label, per the study, means: tumor region T1, superior pole.

The CDR3 region: CASSQGLNMNTEAFF. The nucleotide sequence reads TGCGCCAGCAGCCAAGGCCTTAATATGAACACTGAAGCTTTCTTT. The chain links TRBV4-1 with TRBJ1-1; the D gene lacks a confident call. V sheds 1 base and J sheds 0 bases, leaving 9 bases between their ends. The germline V gene yields MGHRA for CDR1 and YSYEKL for CDR2. The CDR3 spans 15 residues, from the cysteine through the phenylalanine. Only the CDR3 region is kept as DNA, spanning 45 bases read in frame from base 1.